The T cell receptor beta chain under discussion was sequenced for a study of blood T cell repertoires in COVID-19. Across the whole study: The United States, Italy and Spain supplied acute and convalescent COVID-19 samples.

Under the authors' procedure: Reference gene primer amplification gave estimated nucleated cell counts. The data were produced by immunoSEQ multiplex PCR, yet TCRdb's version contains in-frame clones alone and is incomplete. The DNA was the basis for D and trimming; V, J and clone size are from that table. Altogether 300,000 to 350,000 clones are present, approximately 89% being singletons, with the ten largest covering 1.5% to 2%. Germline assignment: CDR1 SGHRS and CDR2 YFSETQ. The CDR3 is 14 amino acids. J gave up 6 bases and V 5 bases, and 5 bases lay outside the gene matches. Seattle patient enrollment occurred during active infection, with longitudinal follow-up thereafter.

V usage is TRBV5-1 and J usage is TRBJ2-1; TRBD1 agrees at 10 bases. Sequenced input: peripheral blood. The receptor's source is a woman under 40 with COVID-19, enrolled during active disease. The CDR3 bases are TGCGCCAGCAGTGGCCGGACAGGGGGCAATGAGCAGTTCTTC. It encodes CASSGRTGGNEQFF.